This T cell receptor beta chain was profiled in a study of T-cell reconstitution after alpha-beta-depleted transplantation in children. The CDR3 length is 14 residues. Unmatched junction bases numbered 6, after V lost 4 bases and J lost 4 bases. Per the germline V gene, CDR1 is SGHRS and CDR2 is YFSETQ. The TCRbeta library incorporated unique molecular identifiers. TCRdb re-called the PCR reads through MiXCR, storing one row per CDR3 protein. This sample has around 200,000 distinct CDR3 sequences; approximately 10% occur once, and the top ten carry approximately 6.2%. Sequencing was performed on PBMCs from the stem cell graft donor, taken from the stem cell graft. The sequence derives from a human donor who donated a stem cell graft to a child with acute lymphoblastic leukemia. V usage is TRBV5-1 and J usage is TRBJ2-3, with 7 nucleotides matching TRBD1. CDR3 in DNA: TGCGCCAGCAGCAGCCAGACAGGGTCAGATACGCAGTATTTT. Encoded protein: CASSSQTGSDTQYF.